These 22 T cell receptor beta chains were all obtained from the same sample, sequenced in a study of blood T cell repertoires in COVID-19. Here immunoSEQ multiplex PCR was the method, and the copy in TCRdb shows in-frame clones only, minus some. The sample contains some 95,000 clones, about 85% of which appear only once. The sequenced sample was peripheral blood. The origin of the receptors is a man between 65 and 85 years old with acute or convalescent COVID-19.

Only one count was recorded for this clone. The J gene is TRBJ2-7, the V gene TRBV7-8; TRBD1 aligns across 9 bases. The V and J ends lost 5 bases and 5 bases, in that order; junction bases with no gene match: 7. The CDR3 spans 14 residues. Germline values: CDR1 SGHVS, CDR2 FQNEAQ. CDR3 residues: CASSLGQGTHEQYV. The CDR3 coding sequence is TGTGCCAGCAGCCTGGGACAGGGCACCCACGAGCAGTACGTC.

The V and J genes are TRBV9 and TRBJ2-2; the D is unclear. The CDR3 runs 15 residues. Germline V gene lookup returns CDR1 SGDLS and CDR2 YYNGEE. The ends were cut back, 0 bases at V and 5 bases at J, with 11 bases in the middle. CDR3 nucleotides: TGTGCCAGCAGCGTAGGGAGCACCGGGACCGGGGAGCTGTTTTTT. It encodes CASSVGSTGTGELFF.

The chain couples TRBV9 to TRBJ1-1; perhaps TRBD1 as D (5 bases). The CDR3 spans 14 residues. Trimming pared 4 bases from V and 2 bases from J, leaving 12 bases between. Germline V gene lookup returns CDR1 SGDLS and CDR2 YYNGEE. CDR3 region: CASSSGRDNTEAFF. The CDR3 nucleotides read TGTGCCAGCAGCTCCGGCAGGGATAACACTGAAGCTTTCTTT.

The CDR3 spells CASSQEGGTSPGELFF. The CDR3 DNA reads as TGTGCCAGCAGCCAAGAAGGAGGGACTAGCCCTGGGGAGCTGTTTTTT. The chain joins TRBV3-1 (or the pseudogene TRBV3-2) to TRBJ2-2; 9 positions agree with TRBD2. V gave up 0 bases and J gave up 8 bases; unmatched junction bases: 7. The CDR3 is made up of 16 amino acids. In germline, CDR1 is LGHDT, CDR2 YNNKEL (reference sequence).

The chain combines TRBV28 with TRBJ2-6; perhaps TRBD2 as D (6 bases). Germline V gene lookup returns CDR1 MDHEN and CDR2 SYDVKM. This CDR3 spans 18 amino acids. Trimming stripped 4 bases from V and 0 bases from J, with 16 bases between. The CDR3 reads CASSSLARGFSGANVLTF. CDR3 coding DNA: TGTGCCAGCAGTTCATTAGCTCGGGGGTTCTCTGGGGCCAACGTCCTGACTTTC.

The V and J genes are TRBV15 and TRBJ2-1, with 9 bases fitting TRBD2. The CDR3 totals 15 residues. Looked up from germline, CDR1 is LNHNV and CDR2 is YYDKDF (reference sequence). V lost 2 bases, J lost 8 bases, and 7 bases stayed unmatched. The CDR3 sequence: CATSRLAGGPYEQFF. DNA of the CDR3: TGTGCCACCAGCAGACTGGCGGGGGGGCCATATGAGCAGTTCTTC.

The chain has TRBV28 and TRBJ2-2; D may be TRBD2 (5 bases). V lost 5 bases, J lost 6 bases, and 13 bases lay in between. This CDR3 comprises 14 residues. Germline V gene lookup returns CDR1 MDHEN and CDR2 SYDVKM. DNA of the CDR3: TGTGCCAGCAGTCTCCCCCGGGATGCCGGGGAGCTGTTTTTT. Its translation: CASSLPRDAGELFF.

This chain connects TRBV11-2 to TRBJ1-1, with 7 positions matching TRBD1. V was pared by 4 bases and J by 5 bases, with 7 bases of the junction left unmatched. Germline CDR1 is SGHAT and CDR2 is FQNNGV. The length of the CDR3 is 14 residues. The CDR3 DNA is TGTGCCAGCAGCTCGACAGGGTATTGGACTGAAGCTTTCTTT. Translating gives CASSSTGYWTEAFF.

CDR3 amino acids: CASSEPTGVTYGYTF. The DNA of the CDR3 is TGTGCCAGCAGTGAGCCCACAGGGGTGACCTATGGCTACACCTTC. The chain links TRBV25-1 to TRBJ1-2, with 7 positions matching TRBD1. The ends lost 3 bases at V and 4 bases at J; junction bases unmatched: 8. The CDR3 contains 15 residues. Germline CDR1 is MGHDK and CDR2 is SYGVNS.

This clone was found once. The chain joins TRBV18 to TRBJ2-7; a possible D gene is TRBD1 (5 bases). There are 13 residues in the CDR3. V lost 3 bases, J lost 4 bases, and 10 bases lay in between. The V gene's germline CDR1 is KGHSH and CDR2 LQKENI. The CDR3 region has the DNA TGTGCCAGCTCACCCCAACAGGATTACGAGCAGTACGTC. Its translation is CASSPQQDYEQYV.

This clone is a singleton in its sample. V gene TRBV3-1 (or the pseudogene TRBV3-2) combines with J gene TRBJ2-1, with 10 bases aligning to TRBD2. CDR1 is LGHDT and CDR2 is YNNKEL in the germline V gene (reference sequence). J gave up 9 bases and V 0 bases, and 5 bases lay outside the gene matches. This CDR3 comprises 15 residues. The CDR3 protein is CASSQDVASGGEQFF. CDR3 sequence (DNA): TGTGCCAGCAGCCAAGATGTGGCTAGCGGGGGTGAGCAGTTCTTC.

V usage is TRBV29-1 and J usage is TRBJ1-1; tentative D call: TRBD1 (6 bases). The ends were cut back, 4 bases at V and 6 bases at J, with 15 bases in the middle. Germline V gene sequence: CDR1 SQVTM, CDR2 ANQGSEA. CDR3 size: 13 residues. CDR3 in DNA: TGCAGCGTTGTTCCAGGGGAACTGGCTGAAGCTTTCTTT. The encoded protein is CSVVPGELAEAFF. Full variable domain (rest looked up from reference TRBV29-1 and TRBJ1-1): SAVISQKPSRDICQRGTSLTIQCQVDSQVTMMFWYRQQPGQSLTLIATANQGSEATYESGFVIDKFPISRPNLTFSTLTVSNMSPEDSSIYLCSVVPGELAEAFFGQGTRLTVV.

In DNA form, the CDR3 reads TGTGCCTGGGGTGGGGTACAGGGGGCGCAAGGCTACACCTTC. This gives the protein CAWGGVQGAQGYTF. The J gene is TRBJ1-2, the V gene TRBV30, with 9 nucleotides matching TRBD1. This CDR3 comprises 14 residues. V shed 5 bases, J shed 8 bases, and the junction held 12 bases outside the gene matches. Looked up from germline, CDR1 is GTSNPN and CDR2 is SVGIG (reference sequence).

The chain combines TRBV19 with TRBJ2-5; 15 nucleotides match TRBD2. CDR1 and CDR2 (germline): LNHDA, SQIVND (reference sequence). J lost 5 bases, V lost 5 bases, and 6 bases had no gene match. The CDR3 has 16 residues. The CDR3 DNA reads TGTGCCAGTAGTCCCGGACTAGCGGGGGGGCGGGAGACCCAGTACTTC. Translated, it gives CASSPGLAGGRETQYF. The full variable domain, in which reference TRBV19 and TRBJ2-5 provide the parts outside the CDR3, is DGGITQSPKYLFRKEGQNVTLSCEQNLNHDAMYWYRQDPGQGLRLIYYSQIVNDFQKGDIAEGYSVSREKKESFPLTVTSAQKNPTAFYLCASSPGLAGGRETQYFGPGTRLLVL.

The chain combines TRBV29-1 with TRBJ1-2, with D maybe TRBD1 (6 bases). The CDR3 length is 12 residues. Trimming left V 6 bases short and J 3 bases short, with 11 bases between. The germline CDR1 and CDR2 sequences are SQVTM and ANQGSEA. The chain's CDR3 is CSVRTEYYGYTF. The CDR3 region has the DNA TGCAGCGTCCGGACAGAATACTATGGCTACACCTTC.

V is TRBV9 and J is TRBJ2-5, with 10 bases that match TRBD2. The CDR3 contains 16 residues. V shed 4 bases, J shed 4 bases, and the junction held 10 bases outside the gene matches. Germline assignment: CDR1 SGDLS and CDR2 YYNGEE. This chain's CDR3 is CASSSGLAGVGETQYF. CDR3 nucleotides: TGTGCCAGCAGCTCCGGCCTAGCGGGGGTAGGAGAGACCCAGTACTTC.

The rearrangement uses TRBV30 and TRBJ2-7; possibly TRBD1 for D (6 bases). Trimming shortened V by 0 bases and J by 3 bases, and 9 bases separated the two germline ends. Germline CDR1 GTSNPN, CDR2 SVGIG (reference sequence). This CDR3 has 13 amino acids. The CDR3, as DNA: TGTGCCTGGAGTGTACAACAGGGCTACGAGCAGTACTTC. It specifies CAWSVQQGYEQYF.

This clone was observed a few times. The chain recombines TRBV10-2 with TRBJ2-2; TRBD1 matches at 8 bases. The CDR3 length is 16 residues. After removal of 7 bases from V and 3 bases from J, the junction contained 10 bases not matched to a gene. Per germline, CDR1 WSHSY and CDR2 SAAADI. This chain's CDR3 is CASKGLQGVHTGELFF. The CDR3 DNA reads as TGCGCCAGCAAGGGGCTACAGGGGGTCCACACCGGGGAGCTGTTTTTT.

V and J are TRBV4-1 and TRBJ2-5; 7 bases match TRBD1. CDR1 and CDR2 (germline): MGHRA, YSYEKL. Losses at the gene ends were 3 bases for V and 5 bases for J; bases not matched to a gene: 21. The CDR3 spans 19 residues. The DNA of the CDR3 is TGCGCCAGCAGCCAGCCTTACTATCGAGGACAGGCGAAACTGGAGACCCAGTACTTC. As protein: CASSQPYYRGQAKLETQYF.

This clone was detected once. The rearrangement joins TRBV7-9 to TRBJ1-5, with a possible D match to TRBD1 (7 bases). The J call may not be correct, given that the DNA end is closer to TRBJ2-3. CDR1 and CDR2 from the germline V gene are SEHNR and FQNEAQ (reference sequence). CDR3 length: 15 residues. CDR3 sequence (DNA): TGTGCCAGCAGCTTCGCAGGGGGGAGCAATCAGCCCCAGTATTTT. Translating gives CASSFAGGSNQPQYF.

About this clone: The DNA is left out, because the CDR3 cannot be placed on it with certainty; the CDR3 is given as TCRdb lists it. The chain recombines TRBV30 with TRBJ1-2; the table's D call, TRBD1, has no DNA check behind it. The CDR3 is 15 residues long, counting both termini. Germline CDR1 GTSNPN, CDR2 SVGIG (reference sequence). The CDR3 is CAWSVGAGTGGDTRF.

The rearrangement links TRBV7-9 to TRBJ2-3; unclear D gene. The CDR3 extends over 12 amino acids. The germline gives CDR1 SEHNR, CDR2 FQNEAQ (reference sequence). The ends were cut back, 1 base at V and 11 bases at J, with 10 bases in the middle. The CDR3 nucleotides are TGTGCCAGCAGCTTAGGTTCTAGAGGGCAGTATTTT. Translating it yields CASSLGSRGQYF. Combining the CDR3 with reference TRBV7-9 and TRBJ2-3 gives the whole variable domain DTGVSQNPRHKITKRGQNVTFRCDPISEHNRLYWYRQTLGQGPEFLTYFQNEAQLEKSRLLSDRFSAERPKGSFSTLEIQRTEQGDSAMYLCASSLGSRGQYFGPGTRLTVL.